Here is one TCR beta chain with its context. This clonotype turned up a few times. Its antigen is still unknown. Base qualities are not recorded, but no much larger clone differs from it by a single base. CDR1 and CDR2 (KGHSH, LQKENI) derive from the germline V gene. Relative to germline, V is 3 bases shorter and J is 7 bases shorter, with 9 bases between their ends. Taken from cysteine to phenylalanine, the CDR3 has 12 residues. Only CDR3 DNA is held: 36 bases, read in frame from base 1. The time point label, as the study defines it: newly diagnosed GD, antithyroid drugs for less than 3 months. For both TCR sequencing and RNA sequencing, RNA was extracted from PBMCs using TRIzol. Graves' disease was diagnosed according to American Thyroid Association guidelines. Recruitment of patients was carried out at an endocrinology department in Xi'an, China. Each patient gave approximately 10 milliliters of peripheral blood, collected in an EDTA anticoagulant tube. Ficoll Paque Plus density gradient separation was used to isolate PBMCs, and no additional T cell sorting was done. RNA quality was checked with an Agilent 2100 Bioanalyzer and agarose gel, and concentration with a NanoDrop 2000.

This record belongs to a study of regulatory T cells in long-lasting Graves disease (dated by TCRdb to the early 2020s). General notes on the study: Newly diagnosed Graves' disease patients had taken antithyroid drugs for less than 3 months. Persistent Graves' disease patients were compared with newly diagnosed Graves' disease patients by peripheral blood TCR sequencing and RNA sequencing. The study took place in China and was registered as a clinical trial. A total of 35 or so samples underwent TCR sequencing: around 13 from persistent and some 20 from newly diagnosed Graves' disease patients.

Beyond this particular receptor, the publication reports: Sequencing and analysis were limited to the TCR beta chain. Compared with newly diagnosed patients, persistent Graves' disease patients had lower TCR Shannon entropy and fewer highly expanded clones, which suggests clonal expansion. Peripheral blood alone was examined, since thyroid tissue, which constituted the primary lesion, could not be accessed. Persistent patients shared more public clonotypes among themselves (2,741) than newly diagnosed patients did (about 970). Persistent disease showed preferential use of TRBV28, TRBJ1-2 and TRBJ2-5, whereas newly diagnosed disease favored TRBV20-1 and TRBJ2-1. The authors acknowledged the small sample size as a limitation that may reduce accuracy.

Libraries were constructed by multiplex PCR. The sequencer was an Illumina HiSeq 4000. CDR3 regions were amplified by Arm-PCR with iRepertoire HTBI primers to construct TCR beta libraries. Before sequencing, the PCR products went through gel purification. The paper's data handling went like this. Gene usage analysis of CDR3 amino acid clonotypes used the approximately 56 TRBV and about 15 TRBJ segments found across samples. COPE and FqMerger were used to merge the filtered high-quality paired reads into contigs. BLAST was used to align contigs to IMGT TRBV, TRBD and TRBJ reference genes, and CDR3 was defined according to IMGT. Highly expanded clones were defined as clonotypes with a frequency above 0.1%. Shannon entropy served as the measure of repertoire diversity, while the Gini coefficient captured V-J evenness. A clonotype was considered public if more than one individual shared it. The public sequencing data were trimmed at Q25 with fastp and processed into clonotypes with MiXCR by TCRdb, which kept only in-frame beta chains. Each CDR3 protein appears once, grouped with its most common genes and DNA. The V and J calls come from TCRdb's annotation, not from the publication. This sample lists about 620,000 distinct CDR3 sequences; 16% were detected once. Of the sample, approximately 20% falls within the top ten clones.

These records were also assigned to another study, of T cells in Graves' hyperthyroidism and ophthalmopathy. Per the second study: Graves' hyperthyroidism was defined as stable when no progression to ophthalmopathy occurred over 18 months of follow-up. The hyperthyroidism patients were between 18 and 65 years old and newly diagnosed, with a disease duration of less than 2 months. Exclusion was applied to patients with uncontrolled infections, other autoimmune diseases, pregnancy or lactation. Diagnoses relied on clinical symptoms, serum thyroxine and TRAb, thyroid ultrasound and orbital computed tomography. The first round of RT-PCR for the TCR CDR3 was performed with the HTBI primer set and the Qiagen OneStep RT-PCR kit. Most expanded thyroid clonotypes (frequency above 0.001) were also detected in blood, a finding suggesting that blood repertoires may reflect thyroid immune responses. A model built on a 13 V-J signature distinguished ophthalmopathy from stable hyperthyroidism, reaching 85% to 90% sensitivity and 81.08% specificity in cross-validation and 80%/75% in testing. In validation, the model predicted progression to ophthalmopathy with approximately 71% sensitivity and less than 75% specificity, a median of approximately 6.5 months before onset. TCR V-J signatures able to tell the groups apart were searched for in a discovery cohort of 90 to 100 patients, of whom around 42 had Graves' ophthalmopathy and roughly 57 had stable Graves' hyperthyroidism. Prospective prediction of ophthalmopathy was tested in an independent validation cohort consisting of 18 to 20 hyperthyroidism patients and around 17 patients who later progressed to ophthalmopathy. For training and testing, the 100 or so patients in the discovery cohort were randomly divided in a 7:3 ratio. In addition, the study compared T-cell repertoires in thyroid tissue and in blood from over 5 Graves' hyperthyroidism patients. Once sampling was done, hyperthyroidism patients were given methimazole at a starting dose of 30 mg daily, whereas ophthalmopathy patients were given high-dose intravenous methylprednisolone. Libraries were constructed in a second round of multiplex PCR, after which size selection and purification were carried out. Sequencing of the libraries was done on an Illumina HiSeq2000 using paired-end 100 bp reads. SOAPnuke was used to process the raw data, throwing out any read that contained adapters or uncalled bases, had a mean Phred below 15, or lacked an exact constant-primer or identifier match. High-quality paired reads were merged with COPE v1.2.5, and unique nucleotide sequences were defined as clonotypes. Clonotypes were aligned to IMGT TRBV, TRBD and TRBJ reference segments using MiTCR v1.1. The analysis was restricted to V-J combinations with a frequency above 0.0001, which together covered just over 98% of the repertoires. A TCS score was defined as the ratio of F50 (clonal expansion) to E x V (chaos), with BLOSUM62-based TCRdist applied between CDR3 peptides within each V-J. Welch's t-statistics and random forest reduced roughly 540 V-J features to about 13, which were used in a naive Bayes classifier (R e1071). No statistical method was used to set the sample size in advance, and investigators knew the group allocation. The paper describes TCR Vbeta CDR3 sequencing of roughly 130 peripheral blood samples, made up of 43 ophthalmopathy patients, around 78 hyperthyroidism patients and roughly 17 progressor patients.

Recombination linked TRBV18 to TRBJ1-2; the D gene is unclear. This specimen was peripheral blood mononuclear cells (PBMCs), taken at new diagnosis, from a patient treated with antithyroid drugs. The receptor was isolated from a woman under 40 with Graves disease. Donor details come from another sample of the same person, matched by shared clones. The CDR3 is CASSPQTGGYTF. The sequence in DNA is TGTGCCAGCTCACCCCAAACCGGTGGCTACACCTTC.